This TCR beta chain was sequenced in a study of T cell responses to AZD1222 COVID-19 vaccine. Study results and limitations: A mostly white British donor set with more females was recruited, and clonal diversity was possibly underestimated.

The method was immunoSEQ multiplex PCR; TCRdb's version includes in-frame clones alone and lacks a portion of them. The sample holds 100,000 to 150,000 clones, about 93% seen once. V was clipped by 6 bases and J by 10 bases, with 13 bases between them. The CDR3 has 13 amino acids. The germline V gene encodes CDR1 KGHSH and CDR2 LQKENI. About this clone itself: Antigen: not known.

The TCR comes from an adult in good health. V gene TRBV18 combines with J gene TRBJ1-6; a possible D gene is TRBD1 (5 bases). The specimen comprised peripheral blood, sampled on day 0 of AZD1222 vaccination. CDR3 nucleotides: TGTGCCAGCTCCCCCAGGGAGAGGTCACCCCTCCACTTT. This codes for CASSPRERSPLHF.